A single sample is the source of the 17 T cell receptor beta chains below, sequenced in a study of blood T cell repertoires in COVID-19 (TCRdb year 2020). Library prep was done by the immunoSEQ multiplex PCR assay. TCRdb stores this immuneACCESS table with in-frame sequences only. Part of the clones is absent; in the studies checked, under half of the shortfall reflects unresolved V genes, and no reason is known for the rest. Recorded for this sample are 100,000 to 150,000 clones; about four fifths of them occurred a single time. Jointly, the top ten make up roughly 15% of the sample. Sequencing used peripheral blood. The receptors stem from a woman in her fifties or sixties with acute or convalescent COVID-19.

CDR3: CASSQDWGGAQKYF. CDR3 nucleotide sequence: TGTGCCAGCAGCCAAGATTGGGGGGGGGCTCAAAAGTACTTC. The J gene is TRBJ2-7, the V gene TRBV3-1 (or the pseudogene TRBV3-2); tentative D call: TRBD2 (7 bases). The V end lost 0 bases, the J end lost 11 bases, and 17 bases lay between the germline ends. The germline CDR1 and CDR2 sequences are LGHDT and YNNKEL (reference sequence). The CDR3 has 14 amino acids.

CDR3: CASSLRGSIAGANVLTF. The CDR3 DNA sequence: TGCGCCAGCAGCTTACGGGGGTCTATAGCTGGGGCCAACGTCCTGACTTTC. This chain connects TRBV5-1 to TRBJ2-6; D might be TRBD2 (6 bases). The CDR3 totals 17 residues. Germline-derived CDR1 and CDR2 are SGHRS and YFSETQ. Trimming shortened V by 2 bases and J by 2 bases, and 14 bases separated the two germline ends.

This chain links TRBV3-1 (or the pseudogene TRBV3-2) with TRBJ1-2; D is undetermined. Between the trimmed V and J ends, which lost 4 bases and 8 bases, there was a span of 11 bases. There are 12 residues in the CDR3. In germline, CDR1 is LGHDT, CDR2 YNNKEL (reference sequence). The DNA of the CDR3 is TGTGCCAGCAGCCCAGGAGGAGGAGGCTACACCTTC. This encodes CASSPGGGGYTF.

This chain uses TRBV5-8 with TRBJ1-2, with D hard to call. This CDR3 spans 15 amino acids. The germline V gene encodes CDR1 SGHTS and CDR2 YDEGEE. The V end lost 0 bases, the J end lost 4 bases, and 13 bases lay between the germline ends. The CDR3 DNA sequence: TGTGCCAGCAGCTTGGAACTAGTCTCGATCTATGGCTACACCTTC. Encoded protein: CASSLELVSIYGYTF.

The V call is TRBV9, the J call TRBJ1-4; the D is unclear. CDR3 size: 14 residues. Germline lookup yields CDR1 SGDLS and CDR2 YYNGEE. The V and J ends lost 0 bases and 4 bases respectively, with 7 bases between them. For the CDR3, the DNA is TGTGCCAGCAGCGTAGACGGTATTAATGAAAAACTGTTTTTT. It is translated as CASSVDGINEKLFF.

The chain joins TRBV4-2 to TRBJ1-5; no reliable D call. Germline lookup yields CDR1 LGHNA and CDR2 YNFKEQ. With 1 base removed from V and 1 base from J, the gap between germline ends came to 8 bases. This CDR3 region has 15 residues. CDR3 sequence: CASSQVGGSNQPQHF. The CDR3 region has the DNA TGTGCCAGCAGCCAAGTGGGAGGCAGCAATCAGCCCCAGCATTTT.

The chain recombines TRBV5-1 with TRBJ1-1; a possible D gene is TRBD1 (6 bases). Germline CDR1 reads SGHRS; CDR2 reads YFSETQ. V was cut by 1 base and J by 5 bases, with 15 bases left in between. The CDR3 runs to 15 residues. CDR3: CASSLSTGGRTEAFF. The CDR3 DNA is TGCGCCAGCAGCTTGTCTACGGGGGGCAGGACTGAAGCTTTCTTT.

The chain joins TRBV20-1 to TRBJ1-3; D perhaps matches TRBD1 (6 bases). Germline CDR1 is DFQATT and CDR2 is SNEGSKA (reference sequence). This CDR3 region has 14 residues. V lost 3 bases to trimming and J lost 3 bases, with 12 bases between them. CDR3 in amino acids: CSASRGGIGNTIYF. As DNA, the CDR3 is TGCAGTGCTAGTAGGGGGGGCATTGGAAACACCATATATTTT.

This clone was counted once. This chain links TRBV12-5 with TRBJ1-5; possible D gene TRBD1, 6 bases. The CDR3 loop spans 19 amino acids. Germline values: CDR1 LGHNT, CDR2 FRNRAP. Trimming took 0 bases from V and 0 from J, leaving 18 bases between them. The CDR3 DNA is TGTGCTAGTGGTTTGGTACGGGATGGGACACTTTATAGCAATCAGCCCCAGCATTTT. Its translation: CASGLVRDGTLYSNQPQHF. Using reference TRBV12-5 and TRBJ1-5 for the parts outside the CDR3, the full variable domain is DARVTQTPRHKVTEMGQEVTMRCQPILGHNTVFWYRQTMMQGLELLAYFRNRAPLDDSGMPKDRFSAEMPDATLATLKIQPSEPRDSAVYFCASGLVRDGTLYSNQPQHFGDGTRLSIL.

The CDR3 DNA sequence: TGTGCTAGTGGACCCGGGACAGCCTACGAGCAGTACTTC. Its protein product is CASGPGTAYEQYF. V and J are TRBV12-5 and TRBJ2-7, with 7 bases that match TRBD1. The CDR3 covers 13 residues. The germline V gene encodes CDR1 LGHNT and CDR2 FRNRAP. V was pared by 6 bases and J by 2 bases, with 4 bases of the junction left unmatched. Variable domain in full (rest from reference TRBV12-5 and TRBJ2-7): DARVTQTPRHKVTEMGQEVTMRCQPILGHNTVFWYRQTMMQGLELLAYFRNRAPLDDSGMPKDRFSAEMPDATLATLKIQPSEPRDSAVYFCASGPGTAYEQYFGPGTRLTVT.

This chain joins TRBV5-1 and TRBJ1-2, with TRBD1 matching 8 bases. Looked up from germline, CDR1 is SGHRS and CDR2 is YFSETQ. V lost 4 bases and J lost 3; bases outside the gene matches: 2. This CDR3 is 13 amino acids long. The CDR3 loop reads CASSGQGDYGYTF. CDR3 DNA: TGCGCCAGCAGCGGACAGGGCGACTATGGCTACACCTTC. The full variable domain, in which reference TRBV5-1 and TRBJ1-2 provide the parts outside the CDR3, is KAGVTQTPRYLIKTRGQQVTLSCSPISGHRSVSWYQQTPGQGLQFLFEYFSETQRNKGNFPGRFSGRQFSNSRSEMNVSTLELGDSALYLCASSGQGDYGYTFGSGTRLTVV.

This rearrangement joins TRBV2 to TRBJ1-3; D remains ambiguous. The CDR3 runs 15 residues. Germline V lookup: CDR1 SNHLY, CDR2 FYNNEI. The V end lost 7 bases, the J end lost 0 bases, and 13 bases lay between the germline ends. The CDR3 protein is CASTAEYYSGNTIYF. CDR3 DNA: TGTGCCAGCACTGCGGAGTATTACTCTGGAAACACCATATATTTT.

This rearrangement joins TRBV5-1 to TRBJ2-4, with D maybe TRBD1 (6 bases). The V end was cut by 2 bases, the J end by 5 bases, with 11 bases between. This CDR3 spans 14 amino acids. The germline gives CDR1 SGHRS, CDR2 YFSETQ. The CDR3 nucleotides are TGCGCCAGCAGCTTCAGGGGCGAGGAAAACATTCAGTACTTC. It codes for CASSFRGEENIQYF.

The gene calls are TRBV19 and TRBJ2-7; 9 bases are a match to TRBD1. The CDR3 has 14 residues. Trimming cost V 7 bases and J 2 bases; bases outside gene matches: 6. Germline V gene data show CDR1 as LNHDA and CDR2 as SQIVND (reference sequence). The CDR3: CASTPGQGTYEQYF. The CDR3 DNA follows: TGTGCCAGTACCCCGGGACAGGGCACCTACGAGCAGTACTTC.

This chain uses TRBV7-8 with TRBJ1-5; weak D call: TRBD1 (5 bases). This CDR3 spans 14 amino acids. Per the germline V gene, CDR1 is SGHVS and CDR2 is FQNEAQ. V was trimmed by 3 bases and J by 6 bases, leaving 12 bases between them. CDR3 sequence reads: CASSLGRGTQPQHF. CDR3 in DNA: TGTGCCAGCAGCTTGGGGCGGGGGACTCAGCCCCAGCATTTT.

The genes are TRBV10-3 and TRBJ1-1, with D possibly matching TRBD1 (6 bases). From germline, CDR1 is ENHRY and CDR2 SYGVKD. V was cut by 2 bases and J by 0 bases, with 13 bases left in between. The CDR3 runs to 16 residues. The CDR3 reads CAISERTGTLNTEAFF. Here the CDR3 DNA reads TGTGCCATCAGTGAGCGCACAGGGACCCTGAACACTGAAGCTTTCTTT.

The chain has TRBV18 and TRBJ2-3, with a possible D match to TRBD1 (5 bases). CDR3 length equals 13 residues. V dropped 3 bases and J dropped 8 bases, with 12 bases sitting between them. Germline V lookup: CDR1 KGHSH, CDR2 LQKENI. In nucleotides, the CDR3 is TGTGCCAGCTCACCTGACAGTAGAAGTACGCAGTATTTT. Residues: CASSPDSRSTQYF.